The TCR beta chain described here comes from a study of blood T cells in healthy people across ages. Trimming removed 0 bases from V and 3 bases from J, with 17 bases in between. Germline loops: CDR1 LGHNA, CDR2 YNFKEQ. The CDR3 runs to 17 residues. PCR was performed a second time for about 7 to 11 cycles using a sample-barcoded 5' primer and a J-beta primer mix. With 12 random nucleotides, a template-switch adaptor tagged each individual cDNA molecule. TCRdb re-derived calls from the 5' RACE reads in MiXCR, one entry per CDR3 protein. The sample has 780,000 or so distinct CDR3 sequences; around three fifths are singletons.

The sequenced sample was blood. The clonotype was recovered from a man in his forties or fifties in good health. This chain joins TRBV4-2 and TRBJ1-2; D is unresolved. The CDR3 DNA follows: TGTGCCAGCAGCCAAGATACCGGGTCGACAAAGGACTATGGCTACACCTTC. Protein product: CASSQDTGSTKDYGYTF.